This T cell receptor (beta chain) came from a study of cytomegalovirus exposure and HLA in healthy donors. Regarding the study as a whole: The study put some 150 TCR beta chains on its list as cytomegalovirus-associated. As a later analysis showed, several of the most significant clusters appeared to be linked to common viral pathogens.

Germline-derived CDR1 and CDR2 are SGHKS and YYEKEE (reference sequence). Trimming removed 2 bases from V and 2 bases from J, with 14 bases in between. The CDR3 has 16 amino acids. About this clone: Its antigen is not known.

The PCR was carried out with 60 Vbeta primers and 13 Jbeta primers. The table came from immunoSEQ multiplex PCR; TCRdb's copy has only in-frame clones and leaves some out. The table has about 200,000 clones, approximately 78% seen once. The chain is built from TRBV5-5 and TRBJ1-5; weak D call: TRBD1 (5 bases). Material: PBMCs. This clonotype was obtained from a woman in her twenties or thirties in good health and CMV-seropositive. The DNA of the CDR3 is TGTGCCAGCAGCTTACGGGGGTCATCGGGCAATCAGCCCCAGCATTTT. As protein: CASSLRGSSGNQPQHF.